Reported below is one T cell receptor (beta chain). These data come from a study of blood T cell repertoires in COVID-19. For the study at large: Collection of acute and convalescent COVID-19 samples took place in the United States, Italy and Spain. The cDNA or gDNA used as material had been derived from T cells, B-cell-depleted T cells, or PBMCs.

In the study's own analysis: Reference gene primer amplification yielded estimated nucleated cell counts. The repertoire was sequenced with immunoSEQ multiplex PCR; TCRdb's copy has only in-frame clones and lacks some. D and trimming were read from the DNA, whereas the V and J calls and clone size are those reported in that table. The data show under 85,000 clones, about three quarters seen once. V shed 8 bases, J shed 6 bases, and the junction held 3 bases outside the gene matches. Germline values: CDR1 KGHDR, CDR2 SFDVKD. This CDR3 has 12 residues. This clonotype was obtained from a man aged 80 or over with acute or convalescent COVID-19. Input material: peripheral blood. The V and J genes are TRBV24-1 and TRBJ1-2; TRBD1 agrees at 9 bases. The DNA for the CDR3 is TGTGCCACCAATACAGGGGGCGATGGCTACACCTTC. This encodes CATNTGGDGYTF.